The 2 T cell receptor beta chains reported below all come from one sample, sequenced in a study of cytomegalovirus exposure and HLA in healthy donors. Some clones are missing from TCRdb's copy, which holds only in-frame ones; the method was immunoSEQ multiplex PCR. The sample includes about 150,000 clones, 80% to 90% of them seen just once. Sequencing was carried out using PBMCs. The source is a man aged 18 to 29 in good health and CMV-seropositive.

The CDR3 region is CASSLATGEAFF. The CDR3 DNA reads as TGTGCCAGCAGCTTAGCCACAGGGGAAGCTTTCTTT. This chain connects TRBV7-3 to TRBJ1-1; a weak D match, TRBD1 (6 bases). CDR1 is SGHTA and CDR2 is FQGTGA in the germline V gene. V dropped 2 bases and J dropped 8 bases, with 9 bases sitting between them. The CDR3 extends over 12 amino acids.

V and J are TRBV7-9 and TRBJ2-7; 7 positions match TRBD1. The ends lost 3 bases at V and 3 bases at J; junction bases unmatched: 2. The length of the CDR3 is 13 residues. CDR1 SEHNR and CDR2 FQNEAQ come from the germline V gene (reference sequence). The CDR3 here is CASSFRDSYEQYF. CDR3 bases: TGTGCCAGCAGCTTCCGGGACAGCTACGAGCAGTACTTC.